Listed here are 19 T cell receptor beta chains from one sample, sequenced in a study of beta chain features in type 1 diabetes (dated by TCRdb to 2016 to 2018). What the research found in general, with its limitations: In all four CD4+ subsets, TCRB CDR3 length was moderately but significantly shorter in type 1 diabetes patients.

Their cognate antigens are unknown. The library was produced with the immunoSEQ multiplex PCR assay. All of the isolated RNA was reverse transcribed with the High Capacity cDNA Reverse Transcription Kit, so expressed TCRB transcripts were sequenced. TCRdb retrieved this table from immuneACCESS and kept in-frame rearrangements only. Not all clones are present; in checked studies, unresolved V genes account for under half, and no reason is known for the remainder. Within this sample are 640,000 or so clones, with about 14% of them counted one time only. 0.03% to 0.045% of the sample comes from the top ten. The sample was naive CD4+ T cells from blood. The cell subset or site label of this sample denotes: true naive CD4+ T cells. The receptor set was obtained from a man between 18 and 35 years old with type 1 diabetes.

This clone was counted only a few times. The same CDR3 also results from other DNA sequences found in this sample. The chain links TRBV30 to TRBJ2-7; D ambiguous. The CDR3 extends over 13 amino acids. Per germline, CDR1 GTSNPN and CDR2 SVGIG (reference sequence). Trimming pared 0 bases from V and 2 bases from J, leaving 8 bases between. CDR3 nucleotide sequence: TGTGCCTGGAGTGTACAAGGTACCTACGAGCAGTACTTC. Protein product: CAWSVQGTYEQYF.

The chain has TRBV30 and TRBJ2-5; D is unresolved. CDR3 length equals 12 residues. CDR1 and CDR2 from the germline V gene are GTSNPN and SVGIG (reference sequence). The V end lost 4 bases, the J end lost 7 bases, and 13 bases lay between the germline ends. The CDR3 region is CAWTRVLGTQYF. The CDR3 DNA follows: TGTGCCTGGACCCGGGTGTTGGGGACCCAGTACTTC.

There are a few counts of this clone. This chain joins TRBV25-1 and TRBJ2-7; D remains unclear. The V and J ends lost 6 bases and 4 bases respectively, with 7 bases between them. CDR1 and CDR2 (germline): MGHDK, SYGVNS. The CDR3 runs to 11 residues. CDR3 sequence: CASSSEYEQYF. In DNA, the CDR3 is TGTGCCAGCAGCAGCGAATACGAGCAGTACTTC.

There are a few counts of this clone. This chain uses TRBV28 with TRBJ2-1; 9 bases line up with TRBD2. The germline CDR1 and CDR2 sequences are MDHEN and SYDVKM. Trimming removed 3 bases from V and 8 bases from J; junction bases left unmatched: 8. This CDR3 has 15 residues. CDR3 sequence reads: CASSLYSGSFDEQFF. The CDR3 DNA is TGTGCCAGCAGTTTGTATAGCGGGAGTTTCGATGAGCAGTTCTTC.

This clone has only a few counts. Other DNA sequences within the sample encode an identical CDR3. V is TRBV5-1 and J is TRBJ2-7, with TRBD2 as a possible D gene (6 bases). Trimming stripped 1 base from V and 2 bases from J, with 7 bases between. The CDR3 is 13 residues long. CDR1 and CDR2 from the germline V gene are SGHRS and YFSETQ. The CDR3 protein is CASSLQRAYEQYF. The CDR3 DNA reads TGCGCCAGCAGCTTGCAGCGGGCCTACGAGCAGTACTTC.

In its sample, this clone was seen a few times. V usage is TRBV28 and J usage is TRBJ2-7; 15 nucleotides align to TRBD2. The CDR3 length is 17 residues. In germline, CDR1 is MDHEN, CDR2 SYDVKM. Losses at the gene ends were 4 bases for V and 3 bases for J; bases not matched to a gene: 7. The CDR3 sequence is CASSSSGTSGRRYEQYF. In DNA form, the CDR3 reads TGTGCCAGCAGTTCCTCCGGGACTAGCGGGAGGCGCTACGAGCAGTACTTC.

This clone appeared a few times. The chain recombines TRBV6-5 with TRBJ2-2, with a tentative D call TRBD1 (6 bases). Trimming removed 0 bases at V and 7 bases at J, with 15 bases between. The CDR3 runs 16 residues. Germline V gives CDR1 MNHEY, CDR2 SVGAGI. Written as DNA, the CDR3 is TGTGCCAGCAGTTACTCCCCCTCTACAGGGATCGGGGAGCTGTTTTTT. It specifies CASSYSPSTGIGELFF.

This clone appeared a few times. This rearrangement joins TRBV5-1 to TRBJ2-5; D ambiguous. V was clipped by 5 bases and J by 5 bases, with 16 bases between them. CDR1 is SGHRS, CDR2 YFSETQ, per germline. The CDR3 covers 14 residues. CDR3 sequence reads: CASSLFGATETQYF. Here the CDR3 DNA reads TGCGCCAGCAGTTTGTTTGGCGCGACGGAGACCCAGTACTTC. Full variable domain (remainder filled in from reference TRBV5-1 and TRBJ2-5): KAGVTQTPRYLIKTRGQQVTLSCSPISGHRSVSWYQQTPGQGLQFLFEYFSETQRNKGNFPGRFSGRQFSNSRSEMNVSTLELGDSALYLCASSLFGATETQYFGPGTRLLVL.

On this clone itself: Other DNA sequences within the sample encode an identical CDR3. The CDR3 protein is CASSVGRNTEAFF. DNA of the CDR3: TGTGCCAGCAGCGTAGGACGGAACACTGAAGCTTTCTTT. This rearrangement joins TRBV9 to TRBJ1-1; D is unresolved. The CDR3 covers 13 residues. The germline V gene encodes CDR1 SGDLS and CDR2 YYNGEE. V was shortened by 0 bases and J by 1 base, with 4 bases between the two germline ends.

The CDR3 is CASSQDRLGAVDQPQHF. CDR3 coding DNA: TGCGCCAGCAGCCAAGATCGACTGGGAGCGGTTGATCAGCCCCAGCATTTT. The chain uses TRBV4-1 and TRBJ1-5; D remains ambiguous. Deletions cut 0 bases from V and 5 bases from J, with 17 bases between. From germline, CDR1 is MGHRA and CDR2 YSYEKL. This CDR3 spans 17 amino acids.

V gene TRBV6-5 combines with J gene TRBJ2-7; D perhaps matches TRBD1 (6 bases). Germline V gene data show CDR1 as MNHEY and CDR2 as SVGAGI. This CDR3 has 14 residues. V was pared by 2 bases and J by 3 bases, with 11 bases between. For the CDR3, the DNA is TGTGCCAGCAGTTACACCGGGACAAACTACGAGCAGTACTTC. It specifies CASSYTGTNYEQYF.

The V call is TRBV30, the J call TRBJ1-2; the D gene is possibly TRBD1 (6 bases). V lost 0 bases and J lost 4, with 9 bases in between. CDR3 length equals 13 residues. CDR1 is GTSNPN, CDR2 SVGIG, per germline (reference sequence). Here the CDR3 reads CAWSVGQFYGYTF. As DNA, the CDR3 is TGTGCCTGGAGTGTTGGACAGTTCTATGGCTACACCTTC.

This clone appeared a few times. The rearrangement joins TRBV7-9 to TRBJ2-7; weak D call: TRBD2 (5 bases). V was trimmed by 5 bases and J by 6 bases, leaving 17 bases between them. Germline assignment: CDR1 SEHNR and CDR2 FQNEAQ (reference sequence). The CDR3 contains 14 residues. This chain's CDR3 is CASSPYRETIEQYF. The CDR3 bases are TGTGCCAGCAGCCCCTACCGAGAGACTATCGAGCAGTACTTC.

The sample holds a few counts of this clone. The chain employs TRBV7-2 and TRBJ2-1; the match to TRBD2 covers 10 bases. V lost 3 bases and J lost 7; bases outside the gene matches: 9. The length of the CDR3 is 16 residues. Germline-derived CDR1 and CDR2 are SGHTA and FQGNSA. CDR3 bases: TGTGCCAGCAGCTTCTCAGCGGGGGGGCCTAAAAATGAGCAGTTCTTC. It translates to CASSFSAGGPKNEQFF.

The table lists this clone with a few counts. The chain recombines TRBV6-6 with TRBJ1-2, with TRBD1 as a possible D gene (6 bases). The V gene's germline CDR1 is MNHNY and CDR2 SVGAGI (reference sequence). This CDR3 contains 13 residues. V was clipped by 5 bases and J by 2 bases, with 9 bases between them. The CDR3 region is CASSGQRNYGYTF. Written as DNA, the CDR3 is TGTGCCAGCAGTGGACAGAGGAACTATGGCTACACCTTC.

This clone was counted between two and nine times. This rearrangement joins TRBV6-5 to TRBJ1-1; 8 bases are a match to TRBD1. Losses at the gene ends were 4 bases for V and 3 bases for J; bases not matched to a gene: 4. CDR1 is MNHEY, CDR2 SVGAGI, per germline. The CDR3 contains 14 residues. CDR3 in amino acids: CASSSYRGDTEAFF. As DNA, the CDR3 is TGTGCCAGCAGTTCTTACAGGGGGGACACTGAAGCTTTCTTT.

Note on this clone: An end of the junction does not agree with germline; a read error may underlie this. The genes are TRBV9 and TRBJ1-1; D gene unclear. The length of the CDR3 is 12 residues. Looked up from germline, CDR1 is SGDLS and CDR2 is YYNGEE. DNA of the CDR3: TGTGCCAGCAGCACGGACCGAGTCGGCCTTAGGTTT. As protein: CASSTDRVGLRF.

A remark on this clone: One end of the junction does not line up with germline, which may come from a read error. V gene TRBV7-7 combines with J gene TRBJ2-7; no firm D call. CDR1 is SSHAT and CDR2 is FNYEAQ in the germline V gene (reference sequence). This CDR3 is 12 amino acids long. CDR3 DNA: TGTGCTAGCAGCCCTACGACCTACGAGCAGTACTTC. Translation gives CASSPTTYEQYF.

The chain is built from TRBV25-1 and TRBJ1-4; D might be TRBD1 (6 bases). The V and J ends lost 1 base and 3 bases respectively, with 12 bases between them. Germline V gene sequence: CDR1 MGHDK, CDR2 SYGVNS. This CDR3 comprises 16 residues. CDR3 amino acids: CASSEWGGQSNEKLFF. The CDR3 DNA sequence: TGTGCCAGCAGTGAATGGGGGGGCCAATCTAATGAAAAACTGTTTTTT.